This T cell receptor (beta chain) was obtained from a study of cytotoxic CD8 clonotypes in ibrutinib-treated CLL. Overall study context: After median 68 months, roughly 14 stayed in remission, about 12 progressed; responses approximately 24 partial, 2 complete. There were, on average, about 250,000 productive templates and around 90,000 productive rearrangements per sample. Study results and caveats: On treatment, the uncommon public clonotypes contracted or remained stable.

Trimming stripped 1 base from V and 0 bases from J, with 9 bases between. The CDR3 loop spans 15 amino acids. Per germline, CDR1 MDHEN and CDR2 SYDVKM. To note about this clone: Its target is unknown.

This table comes from immunoSEQ multiplex PCR, and its TCRdb copy is limited to in-frame clones, with some not included. Here the sample spans about 140,000 clones, 70% to 85% being singletons. The V call is TRBV28, the J call TRBJ1-1; D gene unclear. The sequences come from PBMCs, collected after 12 months of ibrutinib treatment. This TCR derives from a human donor with chronic lymphocytic leukemia. This CDR3 is CASSLFGHMNTEAFF. CDR3 DNA: TGTGCCAGCAGTTTATTTGGGCACATGAACACTGAAGCTTTCTTT.